This T cell receptor beta chain was captured by sequencing in a study of OX40 agonist ivuxolimab in advanced cancers. Study background: The dose of intravenous ivuxolimab that patients received every 2 weeks ranged from 0.01 to 10 mg/kg.

This CDR3 has 14 residues. Germline V CDR1 and CDR2: SSHAT, FNYEAQ (reference sequence). Sampled blood was obtained at baseline, cycle 4 day 1, and cycle 7 day 1. On this clone itself: At one of its ends the junction is not consistent with the germline gene, which may arise from a read error.

Repertoires were generated with immunoSEQ multiplex PCR, while TCRdb's copy carries only in-frame clones and drops some. The profile shows 30,000 to 35,000 clones, approximately 81% of them singletons. This receptor was obtained from an adult with an advanced solid tumor such as melanoma, head and neck, liver or kidney cancer. The sample here was CD4+ or CD8+ T cells sorted from blood, taken in a trial of the OX40 agonist ivuxolimab. The chain is built from TRBV7-7 and TRBJ2-1; no definite D call. The DNA for the CDR3 is TGTGCTAGCAGCTTAAACGCAGGAAACAATGAGCAGTTCTTC. It encodes CASSLNAGNNEQFF.